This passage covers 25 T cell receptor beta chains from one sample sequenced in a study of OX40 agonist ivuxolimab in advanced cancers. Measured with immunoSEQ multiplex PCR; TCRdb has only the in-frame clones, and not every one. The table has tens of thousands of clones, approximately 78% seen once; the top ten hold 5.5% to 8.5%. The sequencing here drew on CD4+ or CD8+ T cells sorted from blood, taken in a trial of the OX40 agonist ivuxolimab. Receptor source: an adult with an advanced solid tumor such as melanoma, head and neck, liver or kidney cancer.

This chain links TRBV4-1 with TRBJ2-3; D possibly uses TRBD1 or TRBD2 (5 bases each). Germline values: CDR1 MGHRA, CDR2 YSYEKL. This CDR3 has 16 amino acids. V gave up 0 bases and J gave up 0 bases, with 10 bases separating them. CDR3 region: CASSQERWGSTDTQYF. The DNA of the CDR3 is TGCGCCAGCAGCCAAGAAAGGTGGGGGAGCACAGATACGCAGTATTTT.

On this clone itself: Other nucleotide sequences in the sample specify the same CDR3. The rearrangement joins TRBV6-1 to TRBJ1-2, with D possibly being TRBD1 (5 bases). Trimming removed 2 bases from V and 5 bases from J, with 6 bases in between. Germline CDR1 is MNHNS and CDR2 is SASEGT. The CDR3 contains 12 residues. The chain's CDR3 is CASSERGYGYTF. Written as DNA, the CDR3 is TGTGCCAGCAGTGAACGGGGGTATGGCTACACCTTC.

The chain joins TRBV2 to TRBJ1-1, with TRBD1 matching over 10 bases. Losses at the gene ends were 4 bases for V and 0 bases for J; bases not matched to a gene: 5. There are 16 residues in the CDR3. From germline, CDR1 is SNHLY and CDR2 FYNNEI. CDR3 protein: CASSARTGGLNTEAFF. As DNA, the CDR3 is TGTGCCAGCAGTGCTCGGACAGGGGGGCTGAACACTGAAGCTTTCTTT.

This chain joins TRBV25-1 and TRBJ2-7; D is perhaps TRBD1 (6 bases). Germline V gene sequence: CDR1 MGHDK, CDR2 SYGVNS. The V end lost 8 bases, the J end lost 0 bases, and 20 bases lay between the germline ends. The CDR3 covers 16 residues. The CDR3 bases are TGTGCCAGCTCTCCTCAGGGGCAAGGGAGCTCCTACGAGCAGTACTTC. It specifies CASSPQGQGSSYEQYF.

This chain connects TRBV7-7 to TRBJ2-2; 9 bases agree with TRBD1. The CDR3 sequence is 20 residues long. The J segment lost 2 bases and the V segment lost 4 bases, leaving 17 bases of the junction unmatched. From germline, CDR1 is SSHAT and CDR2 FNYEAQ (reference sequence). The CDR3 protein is CASSSLPGQGTPINTGELFF. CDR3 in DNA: TGTGCCAGCAGCTCCCTTCCGGGACAGGGAACTCCGATCAACACCGGGGAGCTGTTTTTT.

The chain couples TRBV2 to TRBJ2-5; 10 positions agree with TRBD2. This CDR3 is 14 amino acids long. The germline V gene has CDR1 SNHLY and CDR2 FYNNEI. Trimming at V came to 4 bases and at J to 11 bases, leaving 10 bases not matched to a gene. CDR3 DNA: TGTGCCAGCAGTGGGTCTAGCGGGAGTTGGGAGCAGTACTTC. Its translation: CASSGSSGSWEQYF.

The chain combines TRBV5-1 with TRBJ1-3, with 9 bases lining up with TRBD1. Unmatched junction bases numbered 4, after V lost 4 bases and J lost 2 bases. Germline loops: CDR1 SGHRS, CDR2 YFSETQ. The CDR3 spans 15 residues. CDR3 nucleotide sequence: TGCGCCAGCAGCGCAAGGACAGGGGCTGGAAACACCATATATTTT. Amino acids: CASSARTGAGNTIYF.

CDR3 bases: TGTGCCAGCAGCCAAGAGGGGTTCAAGGGCTACACCTTC. Amino acid sequence: CASSQEGFKGYTF. The V gene is TRBV4-2, the J gene TRBJ1-2; D is unresolved. The CDR3 has 13 residues. The germline V and J ends were trimmed by 0 bases and 8 bases, with 10 bases remaining between them. Germline CDR1 is LGHNA and CDR2 is YNFKEQ.

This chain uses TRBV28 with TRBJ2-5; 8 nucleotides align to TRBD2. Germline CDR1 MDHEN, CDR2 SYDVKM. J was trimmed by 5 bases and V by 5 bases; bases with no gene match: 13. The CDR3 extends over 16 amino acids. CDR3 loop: CASSQSGLAAGETQYF. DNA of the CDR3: TGTGCCAGCAGTCAGAGCGGACTAGCCGCTGGGGAGACCCAGTACTTC.

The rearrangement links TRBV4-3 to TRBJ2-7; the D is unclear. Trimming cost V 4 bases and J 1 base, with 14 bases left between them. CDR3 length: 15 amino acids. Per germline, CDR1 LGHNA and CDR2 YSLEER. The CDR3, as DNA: TGCGCCAGCAGCCCGCAATGGACGGAGTCCTACGAGCAGTACTTC. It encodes CASSPQWTESYEQYF.

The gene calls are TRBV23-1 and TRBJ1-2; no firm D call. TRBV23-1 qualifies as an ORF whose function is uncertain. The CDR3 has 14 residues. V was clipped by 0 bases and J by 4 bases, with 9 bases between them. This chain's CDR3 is CASSQSISSYGYTF. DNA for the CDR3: TGCGCCAGCAGTCAATCCATCTCGAGCTATGGCTACACCTTC.

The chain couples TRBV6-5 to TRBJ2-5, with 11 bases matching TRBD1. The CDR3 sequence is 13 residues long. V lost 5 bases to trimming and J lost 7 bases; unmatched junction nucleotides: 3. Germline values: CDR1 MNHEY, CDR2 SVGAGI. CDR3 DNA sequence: TGTGCCAGCAGTACCGGGACAGGGGGGACCCAGTACTTC. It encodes CASSTGTGGTQYF.

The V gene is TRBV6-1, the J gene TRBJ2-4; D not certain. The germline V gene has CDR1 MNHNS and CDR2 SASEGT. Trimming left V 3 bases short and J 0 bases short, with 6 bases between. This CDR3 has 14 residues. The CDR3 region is CASSEDLAKNIQYF. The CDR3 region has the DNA TGTGCCAGCAGTGAGGACCTAGCCAAAAACATTCAGTACTTC.

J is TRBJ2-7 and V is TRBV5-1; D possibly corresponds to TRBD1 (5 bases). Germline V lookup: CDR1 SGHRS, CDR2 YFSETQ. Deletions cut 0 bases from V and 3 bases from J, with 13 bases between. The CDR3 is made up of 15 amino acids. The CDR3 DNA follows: TGCGCCAGCAGCTTGGCAGGGTACAAAGGCTACGAGCAGTACTTC. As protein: CASSLAGYKGYEQYF.

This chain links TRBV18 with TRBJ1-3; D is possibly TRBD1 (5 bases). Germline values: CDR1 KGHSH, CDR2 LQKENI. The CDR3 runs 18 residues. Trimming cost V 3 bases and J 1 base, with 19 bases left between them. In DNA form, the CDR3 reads TGTGCCAGCTCACCTGACATCGGCCAGGGTTCTTCTGGAAACACCATATATTTT. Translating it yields CASSPDIGQGSSGNTIYF.

CDR3 sequence reads: CAWRTTGRAYEQYF. CDR3 nucleotides: TGTGCCTGGAGGACGACAGGGCGCGCCTACGAGCAGTACTTC. The chain has TRBV30 and TRBJ2-7; 7 nucleotides agree with TRBD1. From germline, CDR1 is GTSNPN and CDR2 SVGIG (reference sequence). This CDR3 comprises 14 residues. Losses at the gene ends were 3 bases for V and 2 bases for J; bases not matched to a gene: 7.

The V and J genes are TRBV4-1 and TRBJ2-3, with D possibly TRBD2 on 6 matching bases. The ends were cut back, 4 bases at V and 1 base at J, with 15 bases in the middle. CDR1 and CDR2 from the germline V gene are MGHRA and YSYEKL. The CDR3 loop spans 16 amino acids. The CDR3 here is CASSPGTFLGTDTQYF. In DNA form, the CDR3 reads TGCGCCAGCAGCCCCGGGACTTTTCTTGGCACAGATACGCAGTATTTT.

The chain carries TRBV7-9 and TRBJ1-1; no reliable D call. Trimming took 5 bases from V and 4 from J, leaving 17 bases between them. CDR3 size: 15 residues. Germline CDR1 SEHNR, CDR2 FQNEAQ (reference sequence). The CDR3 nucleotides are TGTGCCAGCAGCCAAATGGGCAGTCTCGCCACTGAAGCTTTCTTT. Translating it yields CASSQMGSLATEAFF.

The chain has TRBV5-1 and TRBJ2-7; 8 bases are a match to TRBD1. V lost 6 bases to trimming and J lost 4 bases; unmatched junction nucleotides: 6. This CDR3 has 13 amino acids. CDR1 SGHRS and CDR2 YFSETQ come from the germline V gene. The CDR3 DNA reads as TGCGCCAGCAAGACAGGGGACGGATACGAGCAGTACGTC. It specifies CASKTGDGYEQYV.

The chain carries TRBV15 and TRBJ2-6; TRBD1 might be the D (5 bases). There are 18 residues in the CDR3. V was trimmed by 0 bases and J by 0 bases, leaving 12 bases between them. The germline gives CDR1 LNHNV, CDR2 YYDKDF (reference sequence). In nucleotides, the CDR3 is TGTGCCACCAGCAGAGACGGACACTCGCTCTCTGGGGCCAACGTCCTGACTTTC. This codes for CATSRDGHSLSGANVLTF. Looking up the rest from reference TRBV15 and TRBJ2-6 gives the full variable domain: DAMVIQNPRYQVTQFGKPVTLSCSQTLNHNVMYWYQQKSSQAPKLLFHYYDKDFNNEADTPDNFQSRRPNTSFCFLDIRSPGLGDTAMYLCATSRDGHSLSGANVLTFGAGSRLTVL.

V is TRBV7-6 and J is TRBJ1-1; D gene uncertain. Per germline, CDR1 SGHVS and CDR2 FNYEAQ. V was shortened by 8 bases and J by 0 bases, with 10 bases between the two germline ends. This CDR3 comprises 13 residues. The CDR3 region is CASLQHMNTEAFF. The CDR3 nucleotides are TGTGCCAGCCTACAGCATATGAACACTGAAGCTTTCTTT.

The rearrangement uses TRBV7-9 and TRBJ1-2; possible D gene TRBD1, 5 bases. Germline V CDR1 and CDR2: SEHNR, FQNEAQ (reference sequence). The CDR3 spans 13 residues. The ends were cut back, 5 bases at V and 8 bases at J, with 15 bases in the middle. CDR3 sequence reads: CASSPTPRDGYTF. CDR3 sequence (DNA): TGTGCCAGCAGCCCTACCCCCCGGGACGGCTACACCTTC.

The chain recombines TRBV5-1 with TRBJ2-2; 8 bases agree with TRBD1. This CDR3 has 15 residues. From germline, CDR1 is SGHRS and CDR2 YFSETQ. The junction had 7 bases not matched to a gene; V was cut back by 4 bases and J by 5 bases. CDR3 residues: CASSRTGIETGELFF. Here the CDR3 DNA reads TGCGCCAGCAGCCGGACAGGGATCGAGACCGGGGAGCTGTTTTTT. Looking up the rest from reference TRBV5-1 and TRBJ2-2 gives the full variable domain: KAGVTQTPRYLIKTRGQQVTLSCSPISGHRSVSWYQQTPGQGLQFLFEYFSETQRNKGNFPGRFSGRQFSNSRSEMNVSTLELGDSALYLCASSRTGIETGELFFGEGSRLTVL.

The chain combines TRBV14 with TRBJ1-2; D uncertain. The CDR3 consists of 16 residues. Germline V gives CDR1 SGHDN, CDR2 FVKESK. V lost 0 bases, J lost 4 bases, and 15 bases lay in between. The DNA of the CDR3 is TGTGCCAGCAGCCAAGAGGTGATCCCTGGTCTCTATGGCTACACCTTC. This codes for CASSQEVIPGLYGYTF.

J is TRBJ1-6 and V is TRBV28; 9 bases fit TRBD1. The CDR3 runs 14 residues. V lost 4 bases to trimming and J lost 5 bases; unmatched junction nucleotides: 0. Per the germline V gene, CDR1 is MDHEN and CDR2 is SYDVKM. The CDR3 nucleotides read TGTGCCAGCAGTTGGGACAGGGATAATTCACCCCTCCACTTT. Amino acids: CASSWDRDNSPLHF. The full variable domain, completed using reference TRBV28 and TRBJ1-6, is DVKVTQSSRYLVKRTGEKVFLECVQDMDHENMFWYRQDPGLGLRLIYFSYDVKMKEKGDIPEGYSVSREKKERFSLILESASTNQTSMYLCASSWDRDNSPLHFGNGTRLTVT.